This TCR beta chain was sequenced during a study of T cell responses to AZD1222 COVID-19 vaccine. Looking at the study overall: Pooled together were second doses at about 4 or about 12 weeks.

Sequenced by immunoSEQ multiplex PCR; TCRdb stores in-frame clones only, minus some. The table lists some 170,000 clones, roughly 91% of them singletons. Study results and limitations: Spike was spanned by vaccine-associated CD4 TCRs, with dominance at 160-218 and 743-854. In a largely white British group with more females than males, clonal diversity was possibly underestimated.

This CDR3 is 15 amino acids long. Germline assignment: CDR1 SGDLS and CDR2 YYNGEE. The junction had 11 bases not matched to a gene; V was cut back by 6 bases and J by 5 bases. As regards this clone: The antigen remains unidentified.

The TCR comes from an adult in good health. The rearrangement joins TRBV9 to TRBJ2-1, with TRBD2 matching 7 bases. The specimen comprised peripheral blood, sampled on day 0 of AZD1222 vaccination. The CDR3 sequence: CASTAGWGLNNEQFF. CDR3 nucleotides: TGTGCCAGCACCGCGGGGTGGGGACTAAACAATGAGCAGTTCTTC.